The rows below give T cell receptor beta chains drawn from one sample of a study of blood T cells in healthy people across ages. TCRdb fed the 5' RACE reads into MiXCR, producing one record per CDR3 protein. Here the sample spans 1.2 million to 1.5 million distinct CDR3 sequences, roughly 40% being singletons. Sequenced sample: blood. The receptors shown here come from a woman aged 18-30 years in good health. The CDR3 runs from the conserved cysteine through the conserved F or W. Fields, in order: V gene, D gene, clone size, J gene, CDR3 protein, CDR3 DNA. D genes are given only for firm matches. Not all rows give a size; the values are once, few, many and, for expanded clones, a class.

TRBV20-1	NA	few	TRBJ2-1	CSALPRGAWNNEQFF	TGCAGTGCCCTTCCCCGGGGGGCGTGGAACAATGAGCAGTTCTTC
TRBV4-1	TRBD1	NA	TRBJ2-7	CACSRGQGPIYEQYF	TGCGCCTGCAGCCGGGGACAGGGACCAATCTACGAGCAGTACTTC
TRBV20-1	NA	few	TRBJ2-7	CSAPTPRSSSYEQYF	TGCAGTGCTCCCACCCCCAGATCGAGCTCCTACGAGCAGTACTTC
TRBV7-3	TRBD1	NA	TRBJ1-2	CASSLTAPGGYGYTF	TGTGCCAGCAGCTTAACCGCGCCAGGGGGCTATGGCTACACCTTC
TRBV18	NA	NA	TRBJ1-1	CASSGGPMNTEAFF	TGTGCCAGCTCAGGCGGCCCGATGAACACTGAAGCTTTCTTT
TRBV10-3	NA	NA	TRBJ1-1	CAISPGDTEAFF	TGTGCCATAAGTCCGGGGGACACTGAAGCTTTCTTT
TRBV7-2	TRBD2	NA	TRBJ2-7	CASSLDGGAVYEQYF	TGTGCCAGCAGCTTAGACGGGGGGGCGGTGTACGAGCAGTACTTC
TRBV10-3	NA	NA	TRBJ2-1	CAISLGENNEQFF	TGTGCCATCAGTCTAGGTGAAAACAATGAGCAGTTCTTC
TRBV9	NA	few	TRBJ2-1	CASSPPVSTNEQFF	TGTGCCAGCAGCCCCCCGGTTTCTACCAATGAGCAGTTCTTC
TRBV3-1	NA	few	TRBJ2-7	CASSRLYNEQYF	TGTGCCAGCAGTCGCCTGTACAACGAGCAGTACTTC
TRBV28	NA	NA	TRBJ2-7	CASTTPGQGTTYEQYF	TGTGCCAGCACCACCCCCGGGCAGGGGACTACCTACGAGCAGTACTTC
TRBV12-3/TRBV12-4	NA	NA	TRBJ1-6	CASRLRGAYNSPLHF	TGTGCCAGCAGGTTAAGGGGGGCCTATAATTCACCCCTCCACTTT
TRBV5-1	TRBD2	NA	TRBJ2-5	CASSLAGTSGGEGTQYF	TGCGCCAGCAGCTTGGCGGGAACTAGCGGGGGTGAAGGGACCCAGTACTTC
TRBV20-1	NA	NA	TRBJ2-7	CSARDSTELTYEQYF	TGCAGTGCTAGAGATTCAACGGAATTAACCTACGAGCAGTACTTC
TRBV25-1	TRBD2	NA	TRBJ2-3	CASSAGTTRDTQYF	TGTGCCAGCAGTGCAGGGACTACCCGGGATACGCAGTATTTT
TRBV13	TRBD1	NA	TRBJ2-7	CASSLTKQGTDEQYF	TGTGCCAGCAGCCTCACAAAACAGGGGACGGATGAGCAGTACTTC
TRBV12-3/TRBV12-4	NA	many	TRBJ2-4	CASSPGTVTPGDIQYF	TGTGCCAGCAGTCCTGGGACCGTCACTCCAGGAGACATTCAGTACTTC
TRBV12-3/TRBV12-4	NA	NA	TRBJ1-4	CASSLRYTTNEKLFF	TGTGCCAGCAGCCTTCGATACACAACTAATGAAAAACTGTTTTTT
TRBV5-1	TRBD2	NA	TRBJ2-1	CASSPGLAGGLVNEQFF	TGCGCCAGCAGCCCGGGACTAGCGGGAGGGCTAGTGAATGAGCAGTTCTTC
TRBV28	TRBD1	NA	TRBJ1-2	CASSLGGQTGGVSYGYTF	TGTGCCAGCAGTTTAGGAGGACAGACAGGGGGCGTAAGCTATGGCTACACCTTC
TRBV6-1	NA	many	TRBJ2-7	CASPRTPYEQYF	TGTGCCAGCCCCCGTACTCCCTACGAGCAGTACTTC
TRBV9	NA	NA	TRBJ1-1	CASRPGTQEGWAFF	TGTGCCAGCAGACCAGGCACACAGGAGGGTTGGGCTTTCTTT
TRBV2	TRBD2	once	TRBJ2-1	CASKGTSGVSSYNEQFF	TGTGCCAGCAAGGGGACTAGCGGGGTCAGCTCCTACAATGAGCAGTTCTTC
TRBV20-1	NA	NA	TRBJ2-7	CSARDRSWGGRHYEQYF	TGCAGTGCTAGAGATCGGAGTTGGGGAGGACGGCACTACGAGCAGTACTTC
TRBV12-3/TRBV12-4	NA	NA	TRBJ2-7	CASSPRGSAYEQYF	TGTGCCAGCAGCCCTAGGGGGTCCGCATACGAGCAGTACTTC
TRBV5-1	TRBD1	few	TRBJ2-7	CASSLYPDRGSYEQYF	TGCGCCAGCAGCCTTTACCCCGACAGGGGATCCTACGAGCAGTACTTC
TRBV11-2	TRBD2	few	TRBJ2-7	CASSPGTTSNYEQYF	TGTGCCAGCAGCCCTGGGACTACCTCGAACTACGAGCAGTACTTC
TRBV20-1	NA	NA	TRBJ2-7	CSAVQGSYEQYF	TGCAGTGCGGTCCAGGGGTCCTACGAGCAGTACTTC
TRBV14	TRBD2	NA	TRBJ2-2	CASSQNAGTSTGELFF	TGTGCCAGCAGCCAAAACGCCGGGACTAGCACCGGGGAGCTGTTTTTT
TRBV6-1	NA	NA	TRBJ2-3	CTSSPAPLAGSTDTQYF	TGTACCAGCAGCCCCGCCCCACTTGCGGGGAGCACAGATACGCAGTATTTT
TRBV27	NA	many	TRBJ1-1	CASGNTEAFF	TGTGCCAGCGGGAACACTGAAGCTTTCTTT
TRBV5-5	TRBD2	NA	TRBJ2-3	CASSSPGTSRTDTQYF	TGTGCCAGCAGCTCCCCCGGGACTAGTCGTACAGATACGCAGTATTTT
TRBV11-2	NA	NA	TRBJ2-3	CASSLSPAQYF	TGTGCCAGCAGCTTATCCCCTGCGCAGTATTTT
TRBV28	NA	once	TRBJ2-7	CASSPQGTSGFRSYEQYF	TGTGCCAGCAGTCCCCAAGGGACTTCAGGGTTCCGATCCTACGAGCAGTACTTC
TRBV7-2	NA	NA	TRBJ2-1	CASSFLGGPFDEQFF	TGTGCCAGCAGCTTCCTCGGGGGGCCGTTTGACGAGCAGTTCTTC
TRBV20-1	NA	NA	TRBJ2-1	CSARGGRGAYNEQFF	TGCAGTGCTAGAGGGGGCAGGGGGGCCTACAATGAGCAGTTCTTC
TRBV7-2	TRBD1	few	TRBJ2-5	CASSPTGGGETQYF	TGTGCCAGCAGTCCAACAGGGGGCGGAGAGACCCAGTACTTC
TRBV27	TRBD1	NA	TRBJ1-2	CASSSRTGNQYGHTF	TGTGCCAGCAGTTCCAGGACAGGGAACCAATATGGCCACACCTTC
TRBV12-3/TRBV12-4	NA	once	TRBJ2-2	CASSLVSGSENTGELFF	TGTGCCAGCAGTTTAGTTTCCGGGAGCGAAAACACCGGGGAGCTGTTTTTT
TRBV18	NA	NA	TRBJ2-1	CASSPIEQGDEQFF	TGTGCCAGCTCACCAATTGAACAGGGCGATGAGCAGTTCTTC
TRBV29-1	NA	NA	TRBJ1-1	CSVWTALNTEAFF	TGCAGCGTATGGACAGCCTTGAACACTGAAGCTTTCTTT
TRBV24-1	TRBD2	NA	TRBJ2-1	CATSDSIAGGGFNEQFF	TGTGCCACCAGTGATTCTATAGCGGGGGGAGGATTTAATGAGCAGTTCTTC
TRBV10-3	TRBD1	NA	TRBJ2-3	CAISPTGSGTDTQYF	TGTGCCATCAGTCCGACAGGGAGTGGCACAGATACGCAGTATTTT
TRBV15	NA	NA	TRBJ1-1	CATSRKSLNTEAFF	TGTGCCACCAGCAGAAAGAGTCTTAACACTGAAGCTTTCTTT
TRBV20-1	TRBD1	few	TRBJ2-7	CSASFDPGQGLYEQYF	TGCAGTGCCTCGTTTGACCCGGGACAGGGGCTCTACGAGCAGTACTTC
TRBV11-2	TRBD2	few	TRBJ2-5	CASSLGTRGETQYF	TGTGCCAGCAGCCTTGGGACTAGGGGAGAGACCCAGTACTTC
TRBV6-2/TRBV6-3	NA	NA	TRBJ2-1	CASSSWWDRSESYNEQFF	TGTGCCAGCAGTTCCTGGTGGGACCGTAGTGAGTCCTACAATGAGCAGTTCTTC
TRBV2	TRBD1	NA	TRBJ2-1	CASLREGTGGSNEQFF	TGTGCCAGCCTGAGGGAGGGGACAGGGGGCTCCAATGAGCAGTTCTTC
TRBV9	TRBD1	NA	TRBJ1-2	CASSVAPPTGNYGYTF	TGTGCCAGCAGCGTAGCTCCACCGACAGGGAACTATGGCTACACCTTC
TRBV12-3/TRBV12-4	NA	NA	TRBJ1-3	CASSFAPGNTIYF	TGTGCCAGCAGTTTTGCCCCGGGAAACACCATATATTTT
TRBV7-2	NA	NA	TRBJ2-1	CASSRFFEQFF	TGTGCCAGCAGCCGGTTTTTCGAGCAGTTCTTC
TRBV20-1	TRBD2	once	TRBJ2-5	CSAEPPSGGDERYF	TGCAGTGCTGAACCTCCGAGCGGGGGGGACGAGCGGTACTTC
TRBV5-1	TRBD2	NA	TRBJ2-5	CASSFSGGWQETRYF	TGCGCCAGCAGCTTCAGCGGGGGGTGGCAAGAGACCCGGTACTTC
TRBV11-2	TRBD2	NA	TRBJ2-7	CASSPLLAGSLAYEQYF	TGTGCCAGCAGCCCCCTACTAGCGGGAAGCCTAGCCTACGAGCAGTACTTC
TRBV29-1	TRBD2	few	TRBJ2-2	CSVASGKGTGELFF	TGCAGCGTTGCTAGCGGAAAGGGCACCGGGGAGCTGTTTTTT
TRBV21-1	NA	once	TRBJ1-2	CASSRNRGRSHGYTF	TGTGCCAGCAGCAGAAACAGGGGGCGATCTCACGGCTACACCTTC
TRBV6-2/TRBV6-3	NA	NA	TRBJ2-7	CASSYEGVGRPSSYEQYFHEQYF	NA
TRBV5-1	NA	few	TRBJ2-5	CASSLFGQSQETQYF	TGCGCCAGCAGCTTATTTGGACAGTCTCAAGAGACCCAGTACTTC